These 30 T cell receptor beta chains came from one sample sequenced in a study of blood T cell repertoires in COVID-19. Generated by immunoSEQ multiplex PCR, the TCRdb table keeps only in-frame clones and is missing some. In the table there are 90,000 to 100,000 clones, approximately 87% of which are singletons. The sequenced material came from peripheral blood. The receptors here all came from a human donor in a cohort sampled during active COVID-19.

CDR3 sequence reads: CATSDAGRPGHGYTF. The DNA of the CDR3 is TGTGCCACCAGTGATGCCGGGCGCCCAGGACACGGCTACACCTTC. The chain recombines TRBV24-1 with TRBJ1-2, with D perhaps matching TRBD1 (5 bases). V lost 3 bases to trimming and J lost 8 bases, with 18 bases between them. The CDR3 is 15 amino acids. Germline V gene sequence: CDR1 KGHDR, CDR2 SFDVKD.

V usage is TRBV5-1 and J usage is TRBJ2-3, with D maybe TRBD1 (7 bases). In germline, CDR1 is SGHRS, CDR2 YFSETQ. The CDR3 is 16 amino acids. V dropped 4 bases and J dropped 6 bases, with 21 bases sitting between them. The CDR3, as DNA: TGCGCCAGCAGCCCGGCGGGCAGGGGGGTTTCGGATACGCAGTATTTT. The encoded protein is CASSPAGRGVSDTQYF. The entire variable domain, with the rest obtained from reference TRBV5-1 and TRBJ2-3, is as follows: KAGVTQTPRYLIKTRGQQVTLSCSPISGHRSVSWYQQTPGQGLQFLFEYFSETQRNKGNFPGRFSGRQFSNSRSEMNVSTLELGDSALYLCASSPAGRGVSDTQYFGPGTRLTVL.

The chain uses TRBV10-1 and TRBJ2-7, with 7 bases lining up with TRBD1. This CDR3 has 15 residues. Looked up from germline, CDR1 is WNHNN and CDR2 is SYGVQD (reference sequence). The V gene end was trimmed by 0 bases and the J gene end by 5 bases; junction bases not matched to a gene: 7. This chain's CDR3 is CASSESVGQGDEQYF. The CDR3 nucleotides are TGCGCCAGCAGTGAGTCGGTTGGCCAGGGGGACGAGCAGTACTTC.

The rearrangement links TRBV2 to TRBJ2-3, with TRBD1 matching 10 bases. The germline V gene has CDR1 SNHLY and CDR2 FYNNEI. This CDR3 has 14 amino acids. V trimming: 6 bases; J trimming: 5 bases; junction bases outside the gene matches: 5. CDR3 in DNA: TGTGCCAGCAGCGACAGGGGGCGGGGAGATACGCAGTATTTT. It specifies CASSDRGRGDTQYF. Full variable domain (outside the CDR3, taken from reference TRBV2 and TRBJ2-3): EPEVTQTPSHQVTQMGQEVILRCVPISNHLYFYWYRQILGQKVEFLVSFYNNEISEKSEIFDDQFSVERPDGSNFTLKIRSTKLEDSAMYFCASSDRGRGDTQYFGPGTRLTVL.

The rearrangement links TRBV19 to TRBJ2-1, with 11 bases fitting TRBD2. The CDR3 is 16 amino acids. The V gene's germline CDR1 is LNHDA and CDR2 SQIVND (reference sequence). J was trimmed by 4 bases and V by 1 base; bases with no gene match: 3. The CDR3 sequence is CASSIGTSGGYNEQFF. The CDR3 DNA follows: TGTGCCAGTAGTATAGGCACTAGCGGGGGATACAATGAGCAGTTCTTC. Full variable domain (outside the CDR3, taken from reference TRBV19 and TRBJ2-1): DGGITQSPKYLFRKEGQNVTLSCEQNLNHDAMYWYRQDPGQGLRLIYYSQIVNDFQKGDIAEGYSVSREKKESFPLTVTSAQKNPTAFYLCASSIGTSGGYNEQFFGPGTRLTVL.

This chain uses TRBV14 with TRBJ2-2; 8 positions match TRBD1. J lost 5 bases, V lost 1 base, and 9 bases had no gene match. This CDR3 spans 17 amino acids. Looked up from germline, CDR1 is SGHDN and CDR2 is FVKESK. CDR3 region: CASSQGRQGAGTGELFF. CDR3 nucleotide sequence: TGTGCCAGCAGCCAAGGGCGGCAGGGGGCCGGTACCGGGGAGCTGTTTTTT.

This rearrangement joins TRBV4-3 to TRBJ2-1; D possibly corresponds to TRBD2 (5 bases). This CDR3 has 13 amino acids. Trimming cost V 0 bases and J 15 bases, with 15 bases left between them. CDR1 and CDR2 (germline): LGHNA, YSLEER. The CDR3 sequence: CASSQDMRAAPFF. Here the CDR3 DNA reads TGCGCCAGCAGCCAAGATATGAGGGCAGCCCCGTTCTTC.

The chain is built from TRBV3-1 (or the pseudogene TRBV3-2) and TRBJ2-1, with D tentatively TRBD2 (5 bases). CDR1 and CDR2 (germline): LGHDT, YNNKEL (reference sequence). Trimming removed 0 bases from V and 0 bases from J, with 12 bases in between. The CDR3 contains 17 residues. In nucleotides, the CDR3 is TGTGCCAGCAGCCAAGAGGACTTCTACAGCTCCTACAATGAGCAGTTCTTC. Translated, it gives CASSQEDFYSSYNEQFF.

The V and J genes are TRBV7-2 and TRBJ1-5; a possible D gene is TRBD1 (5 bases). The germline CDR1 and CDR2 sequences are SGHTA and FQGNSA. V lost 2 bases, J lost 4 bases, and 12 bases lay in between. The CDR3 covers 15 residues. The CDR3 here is CASSLKGEFNQPQHF. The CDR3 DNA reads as TGTGCCAGCAGCTTAAAAGGGGAATTTAATCAGCCCCAGCATTTT.

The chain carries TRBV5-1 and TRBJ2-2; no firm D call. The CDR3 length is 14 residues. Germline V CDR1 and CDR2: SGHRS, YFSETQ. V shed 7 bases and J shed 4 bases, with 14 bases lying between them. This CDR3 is CASAPPGSTGELFF. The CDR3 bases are TGCGCCAGCGCCCCCCCCGGGTCCACCGGGGAGCTGTTTTTT.

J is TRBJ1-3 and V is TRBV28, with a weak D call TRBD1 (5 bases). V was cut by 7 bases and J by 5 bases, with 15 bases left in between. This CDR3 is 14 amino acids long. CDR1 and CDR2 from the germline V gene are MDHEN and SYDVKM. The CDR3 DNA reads TGTGCCAGCACAGAGACAGCTTATCGAAACACCATATATTTT. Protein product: CASTETAYRNTIYF.

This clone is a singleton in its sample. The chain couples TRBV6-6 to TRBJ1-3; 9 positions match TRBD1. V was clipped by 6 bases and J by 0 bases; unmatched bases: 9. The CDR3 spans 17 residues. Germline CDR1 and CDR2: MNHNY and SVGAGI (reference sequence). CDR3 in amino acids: CASSRTPGQGSGNTIYF. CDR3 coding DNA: TGTGCCAGCAGCCGAACACCGGGACAGGGCTCTGGAAACACCATATATTTT.

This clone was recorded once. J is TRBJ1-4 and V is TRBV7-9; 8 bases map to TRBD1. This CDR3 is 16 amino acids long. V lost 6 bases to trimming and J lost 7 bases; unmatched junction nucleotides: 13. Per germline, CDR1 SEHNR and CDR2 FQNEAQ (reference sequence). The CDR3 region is CASSTQSGTGSEKLFF. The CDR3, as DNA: TGTGCCAGCAGTACACAATCCGGGACAGGCAGTGAAAAACTGTTTTTT.

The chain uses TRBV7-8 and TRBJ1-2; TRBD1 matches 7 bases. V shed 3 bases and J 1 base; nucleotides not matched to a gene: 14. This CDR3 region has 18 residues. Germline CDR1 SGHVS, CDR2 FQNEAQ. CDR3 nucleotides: TGTGCCAGCAGCTTCCTAGGTACACAGGGGCTGCTTAACTATGGCTACACCTTC. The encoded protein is CASSFLGTQGLLNYGYTF.

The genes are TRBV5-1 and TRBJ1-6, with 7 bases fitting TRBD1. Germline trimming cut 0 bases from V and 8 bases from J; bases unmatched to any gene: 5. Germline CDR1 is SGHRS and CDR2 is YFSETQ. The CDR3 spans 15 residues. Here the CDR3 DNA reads TGCGCCAGCAGCTTGGTACAGGGGAGAGATTCACCCCTCCACTTT. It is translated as CASSLVQGRDSPLHF.

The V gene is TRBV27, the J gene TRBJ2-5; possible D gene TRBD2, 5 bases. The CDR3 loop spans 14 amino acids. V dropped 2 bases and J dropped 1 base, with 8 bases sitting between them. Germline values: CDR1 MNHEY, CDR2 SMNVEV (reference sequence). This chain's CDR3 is CASSLKGSQETQYF. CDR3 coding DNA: TGTGCCAGCAGTTTAAAAGGGAGCCAAGAGACCCAGTACTTC.

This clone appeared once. The CDR3 is CASSLRGGVRQETQYF. CDR3 DNA: TGCGCCAGCAGCTTGCGGGGGGGCGTCAGGCAAGAGACCCAGTACTTC. The chain links TRBV5-1 to TRBJ2-5, with 8 nucleotides matching TRBD2. Looked up from germline, CDR1 is SGHRS and CDR2 is YFSETQ. The CDR3 consists of 16 residues. The V gene end was trimmed by 1 base and the J gene end by 2 bases; junction bases not matched to a gene: 7. Looking up the rest from reference TRBV5-1 and TRBJ2-5 gives the full variable domain: KAGVTQTPRYLIKTRGQQVTLSCSPISGHRSVSWYQQTPGQGLQFLFEYFSETQRNKGNFPGRFSGRQFSNSRSEMNVSTLELGDSALYLCASSLRGGVRQETQYFGPGTRLLVL.

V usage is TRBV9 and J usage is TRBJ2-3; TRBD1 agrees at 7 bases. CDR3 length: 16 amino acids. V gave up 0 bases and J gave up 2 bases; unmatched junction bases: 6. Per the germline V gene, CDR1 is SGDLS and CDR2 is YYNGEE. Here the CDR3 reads CASSVGVGQTTDTQYF. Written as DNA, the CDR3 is TGTGCCAGCAGCGTAGGTGTGGGACAGACCACAGATACGCAGTATTTT.

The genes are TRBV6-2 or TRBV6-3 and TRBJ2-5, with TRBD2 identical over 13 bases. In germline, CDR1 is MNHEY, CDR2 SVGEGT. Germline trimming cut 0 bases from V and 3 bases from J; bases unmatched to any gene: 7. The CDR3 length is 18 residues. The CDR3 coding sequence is TGTGCCAGCAGTTACTCCCGACTAGCGGGGGGAAAGAAAGAGACCCAGTACTTC. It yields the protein CASSYSRLAGGKKETQYF.

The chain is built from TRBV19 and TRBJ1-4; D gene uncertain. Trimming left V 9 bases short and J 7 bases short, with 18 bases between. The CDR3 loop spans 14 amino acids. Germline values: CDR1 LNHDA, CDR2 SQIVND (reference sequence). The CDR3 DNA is TGTGCCAGCCCCCCCGGGTCGGTGGGTGAAAAACTGTTTTTT. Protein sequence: CASPPGSVGEKLFF.

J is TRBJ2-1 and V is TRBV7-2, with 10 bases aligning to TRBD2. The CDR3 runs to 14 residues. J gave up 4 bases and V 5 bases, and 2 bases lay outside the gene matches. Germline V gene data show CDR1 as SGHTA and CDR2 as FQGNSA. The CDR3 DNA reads TGTGCCAGCAGCCGGACTAGCGGTTACAATGAGCAGTTCTTC. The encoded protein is CASSRTSGYNEQFF.

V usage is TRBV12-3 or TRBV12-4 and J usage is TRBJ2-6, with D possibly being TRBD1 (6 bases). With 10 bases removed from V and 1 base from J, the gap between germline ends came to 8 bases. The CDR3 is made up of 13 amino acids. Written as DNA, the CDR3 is TGTGCCAACCAGGGGTCTGGGGCCAACGTCCTGACTTTC. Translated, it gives CANQGSGANVLTF.

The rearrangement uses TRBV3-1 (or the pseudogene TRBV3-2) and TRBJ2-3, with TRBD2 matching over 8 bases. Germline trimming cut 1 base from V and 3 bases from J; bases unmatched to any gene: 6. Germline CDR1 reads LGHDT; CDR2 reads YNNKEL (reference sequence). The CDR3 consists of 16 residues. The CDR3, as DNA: TGTGCCAGCAGCCAAGTTTGGTCTAGCGGGACAGATACGCAGTATTTT. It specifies CASSQVWSSGTDTQYF.

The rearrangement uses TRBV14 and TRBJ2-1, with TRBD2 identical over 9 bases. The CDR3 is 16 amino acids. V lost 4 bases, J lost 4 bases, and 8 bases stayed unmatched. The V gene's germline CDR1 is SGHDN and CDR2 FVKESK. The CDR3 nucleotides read TGTGCCAGCAGCCGCTTAACTAGCGGGCCTTACAATGAGCAGTTCTTC. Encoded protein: CASSRLTSGPYNEQFF.

The CDR3 DNA is TGTGCCAGCAGCCAAGATTGGCCGGGAGGGGACATTCAGTACTTC. Its protein product is CASSQDWPGGDIQYF. The V gene is TRBV3-1 (or the pseudogene TRBV3-2), the J gene TRBJ2-4, with TRBD2 identical over 8 bases. J was trimmed by 8 bases and V by 0 bases; bases with no gene match: 6. Per germline, CDR1 LGHDT and CDR2 YNNKEL (reference sequence). CDR3 size: 15 residues.

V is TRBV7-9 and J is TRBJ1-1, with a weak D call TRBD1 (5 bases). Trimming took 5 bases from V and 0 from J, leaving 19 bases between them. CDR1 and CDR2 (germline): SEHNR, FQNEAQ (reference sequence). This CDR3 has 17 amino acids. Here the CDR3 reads CASSQLPGLDMNTEAFF. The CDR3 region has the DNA TGTGCCAGCAGCCAACTACCGGGACTCGATATGAACACTGAAGCTTTCTTT.

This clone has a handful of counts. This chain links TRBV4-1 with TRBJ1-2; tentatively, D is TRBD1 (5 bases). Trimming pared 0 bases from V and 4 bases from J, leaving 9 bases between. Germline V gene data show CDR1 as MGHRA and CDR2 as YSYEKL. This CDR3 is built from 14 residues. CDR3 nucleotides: TGCGCCAGCAGCCAAGAAGACAGTGTCTATGGCTACACCTTC. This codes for CASSQEDSVYGYTF.

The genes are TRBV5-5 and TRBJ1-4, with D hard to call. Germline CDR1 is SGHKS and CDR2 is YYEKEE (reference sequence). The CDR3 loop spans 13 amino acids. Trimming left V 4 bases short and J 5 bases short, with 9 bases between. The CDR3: CASSKNFNEKLFF. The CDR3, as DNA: TGTGCCAGCAGCAAGAACTTCAATGAAAAACTGTTTTTT.

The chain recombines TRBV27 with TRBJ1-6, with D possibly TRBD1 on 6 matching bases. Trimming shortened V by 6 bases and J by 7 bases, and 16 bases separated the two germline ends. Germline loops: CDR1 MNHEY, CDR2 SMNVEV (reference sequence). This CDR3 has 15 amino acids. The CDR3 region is CASSLLDSVNSPLHF. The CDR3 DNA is TGTGCCAGCAGCCTCCTGGACAGTGTCAATTCACCCCTCCACTTT.

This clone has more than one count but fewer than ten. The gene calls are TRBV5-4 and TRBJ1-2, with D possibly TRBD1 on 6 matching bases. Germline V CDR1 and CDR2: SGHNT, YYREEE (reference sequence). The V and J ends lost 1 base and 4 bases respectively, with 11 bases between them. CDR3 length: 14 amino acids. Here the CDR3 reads CASSLQGPGYGYTF. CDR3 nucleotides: TGTGCCAGCAGCTTGCAGGGGCCAGGCTATGGCTACACCTTC.